The source of this T cell receptor beta chain is a study of patients and donors after allogeneic stem cell transplantation. TCRdb fed the RT-PCR reads into MiXCR, producing one record per CDR3 protein. Of around 150,000 distinct CDR3 sequences detected, approximately 37% appear once; the ten largest clones hold 50%. Trimming at V came to 3 bases and at J to 3 bases, leaving 11 bases not matched to a gene. The CDR3 length is 16 residues. Germline values: CDR1 SGHVS, CDR2 FNYEAQ. The chain recombines TRBV7-6 with TRBJ2-7; 7 bases fit TRBD2. The sequencing input was blood, either unsorted or a sorted T cell fraction (not recorded which). This TCR came from a human donor who was either an allogeneic HSCT recipient or a stem cell or donor lymphocyte infusion donor (not recorded which). It is not recorded whose cells these are; they may come from a transplant donor. CDR3 region: CASSLGGYSSFYEQYF. For the CDR3, the DNA is TGTGCCAGCAGCTTGGGAGGGTATAGTTCATTCTACGAGCAGTACTTC. Drawing the rest from reference TRBV7-6 and TRBJ2-7, the complete variable domain is GAGVSQSPRYKVTKRGQDVALRCDPISGHVSLYWYRQALGQGPEFLTYFNYEAQQDKSGLPNDRFSAERPEGSISTLTIQRTEQRDSAMYRCASSLGGYSSFYEQYFGPGTRLTVT.